This record concerns one T cell receptor (beta chain) sequence. This clone's antigen is unknown. Base qualities are missing; no much larger clone stands one base away. Another Seattle source contributed samples from volunteer blood donors who had recovered from COVID-19. Collaborating institutions collected whole blood in K2EDTA tubes following their own protocols. For TCRbeta analysis, collaborator samples were shipped as frozen whole blood, as isolated PBMCs, or as DNA extracted from either sample type. The immunoSEQ Assay, a bias-controlled multiplex PCR, was used to amplify TCRbeta CDR3 regions from genomic DNA. The study's processing was this. Within the assay, amplification of reference gene primers was used to estimate how many nucleated cells each sample contained. Sequence reads were collapsed and filtered to measure the absolute abundance of every unique TCRbeta CDR3 rearrangement. For each sample, productive Simpson clonality was calculated as the square root of Simpson's diversity index over productive rearrangements. TCRdb obtained this table from immuneACCESS and retained in-frame rearrangements with V and J assigned. These tables miss some clones; where compared with another copy, unresolved V genes account for less than half of the shortfall, and the remainder is unexplained. Clonal size and the V and J genes are those of that table, whereas D and trimming came from the DNA. This sample gives 250,000 to 300,000 clones in total; approximately 86% of them show up just once. The ten largest account for around 2.2% of the sample.

This entry is derived from a study of blood T cell repertoires in COVID-19 (dated by TCRdb to 2020 to 2021). Regarding the research as a whole: Samples from collaborators originated in the United States, Italy and Spain and spanned both the acute and convalescent phases of COVID-19. The prospective study material was composed of cDNA or gDNA derived from T cells, B-cell-depleted T cells, or PBMCs. Deeply sampled blood TCRbeta repertoires from subjects exposed to, actively infected with, or recovered from COVID-19 were included in the dataset. The repertoires were released in a freely available public database meant as a resource for research on the immune response to SARS-CoV-2. The samples were drawn from the first 160 participants of the ongoing ImmuneRACE study and from 1,254 subjects provided by 6 global collaborators. A de-identified subject ID, COVID-19 status, age in years and sex were almost always included in the sample metadata. Where available, HLA class I and class II types were obtained from metadata supplied by the sample provider rather than from assay-based typing. The full study reports these points: Clinical and demographic metadata were provided uncurated, with the amount varying by source and participant.

The CDR1 and CDR2 encoded by the germline V gene are SGHTA and FQGNSA. For this chain, trimming is 4 bases at the V end and 6 bases at the J end, and the number of junction bases without a gene match is 6. Counted from cysteine to phenylalanine, this CDR3 has 14 amino acids. CDR3 DNA is the only sequence kept; it has 42 bases, read in frame from the first base. The sample taken for sequencing was peripheral blood. The sequence links TRBV7-2 to TRBJ2-7, and 10 junction bases match TRBD2. The receptor's source is a woman between 50 and 59 years old who had recovered from COVID-19. The CDR3 is CASSSLAGLFEQYF. The nucleotide sequence is given as TGTGCCAGCAGCTCACTAGCGGGACTTTTCGAGCAGTACTTC.